These T cell receptor beta chains were read from a single sample in a study of blood T cell repertoires in COVID-19. Generated by immunoSEQ multiplex PCR, the TCRdb table keeps only in-frame clones and is missing some. The table records roughly 320,000 clones, about nine tenths of them present only once. Sequenced: peripheral blood. The source is a woman aged 45-59 years with COVID-19, enrolled during active disease. CDR3s include the opening cysteine and the closing phenylalanine or tryptophan. D genes are given only for firm matches. Clone size is stated in some rows and not others, as once, few, many or a class when expanded.

v_call	j_call	clone_size	d_call	cdr3_aa	cdr3_nt
TRBV7-3	TRBJ2-5	-	-	CASSLNREETQYF	TGTGCCAGCAGCTTAAACAGGGAAGAGACCCAGTACTTC
TRBV30	TRBJ2-7	-	TRBD1	CAWSQGQGIYEQYF	TGTGCCTGGAGTCAGGGACAGGGGATCTACGAGCAGTACTTC
TRBV25-1	TRBJ1-4	-	TRBD1	CASRGRDRGRVNEKLFF	TGTGCCAGCAGGGGCCGCGACAGGGGGCGGGTGAATGAAAAACTGTTTTTT
TRBV19	TRBJ1-1	-	-	CASSISIGGFTEAFF	TGTGCCAGTAGTATAAGTATTGGGGGCTTCACTGAAGCTTTCTTT
TRBV15	TRBJ1-5	-	TRBD1	CATSRDRSRGQIRNQPQHF	TGTGCCACCAGCAGAGATCGCTCCAGGGGGCAAATTCGGAATCAGCCCCAGCATTTT
TRBV7-8	TRBJ2-1	-	TRBD2	CASSLGVGRAGEQFF	TGTGCCAGCAGCCTAGGGGTCGGGAGGGCCGGTGAGCAGTTCTTC
TRBV28	TRBJ1-1	-	-	CASRPGAATEAFF	TGTGCCAGCAGGCCAGGGGCGGCGACTGAAGCTTTCTTT
TRBV27	TRBJ1-4	-	-	CASSLYGRTNEKLFF	TGTGCCAGCAGTTTATATGGGAGGACTAATGAAAAACTGTTTTTT
TRBV24-1	TRBJ1-3	-	-	CATPGGSGNTIYF	TGTGCCACCCCGGGGGGATCTGGAAACACCATATATTTT
TRBV5-5	TRBJ2-2	-	TRBD2	CASSLAGFTGELFF	TGTGCCAGCAGCTTAGCGGGGTTCACCGGGGAGCTGTTTTTT
TRBV24-1	TRBJ2-2	-	-	CATSDFSRGDNTGELFF	TGTGCCACCAGTGATTTTAGCAGGGGCGACAACACCGGGGAGCTGTTTTTT
TRBV6-2/TRBV6-3	TRBJ2-7	-	TRBD1	CASSYDGLKSGQGAYEQYF	TGTGCCAGCAGTTACGATGGCTTGAAGTCGGGACAGGGGGCTTACGAGCAGTACTTC
TRBV27	TRBJ1-5	-	-	CASSLKGDQPQHF	TGTGCCAGCAGCTTAAAGGGGGATCAGCCCCAGCATTTT
TRBV19	TRBJ2-3	-	TRBD2	CASTSGSTDTQYF	TGTGCCAGTACTAGCGGGAGTACAGATACGCAGTATTTT
TRBV4-2	TRBJ2-1	-	-	CASTASPGIVNEQFF	TGTGCCAGCACTGCATCCCCAGGGATAGTCAATGAGCAGTTCTTC
TRBV3-1/TRBV3-2	TRBJ2-4	-	TRBD1	CASSQLSRGLAKNIQYF	TGTGCCAGCAGCCAACTAAGCAGGGGGCTAGCCAAAAACATTCAGTACTTC
TRBV6-4	TRBJ2-1	once	-	CASSDKGGSNEQFF	TGTGCCAGCAGTGACAAGGGAGGATCTAATGAGCAGTTCTTC
TRBV6-5	TRBJ1-5	-	-	CASSYSQYSNQPQHF	TGTGCCAGCAGTTACTCACAGTATAGCAATCAGCCCCAGCATTTT
TRBV11-2	TRBJ1-5	-	TRBD1	CASSVTGRHQPQHF	TGTGCCAGCAGCGTGACAGGGCGGCATCAGCCCCAGCATTTT
TRBV6-5	TRBJ1-1	-	-	CASSPLSRSGAFF	TGTGCCAGCAGTCCTCTTAGCCGCTCTGGAGCTTTCTTT
TRBV5-1	TRBJ2-1	-	TRBD2	CASSPPGLAGYNEQFF	TGCGCCAGCAGCCCACCGGGACTAGCGGGGTACAATGAGCAGTTCTTC
TRBV5-8	TRBJ2-5	-	TRBD1	CASSLWTGSQETQYF	TGTGCCAGCAGCCTCTGGACAGGCAGCCAAGAGACCCAGTACTTC
TRBV18	TRBJ2-3	-	TRBD2	CASSPSAGGGDTQYF	TGTGCCAGCTCACCGTCAGCGGGAGGAGGAGATACGCAGTATTTT
TRBV5-1	TRBJ2-7	-	TRBD2	CASSSWTSGDEQYF	TGCGCCAGCAGCTCCTGGACTAGCGGGGACGAGCAGTACTTC
TRBV7-2	TRBJ2-7	-	TRBD1	CASSLVGQGSYYEQYF	TGTGCCAGCAGCTTAGTGGGACAGGGGAGCTACTACGAGCAGTACTTC
TRBV4-1	TRBJ2-3	once	TRBD2	CASSQVPGGGTDTQYF	TGCGCCAGCAGCCAAGTCCCGGGAGGGGGGACAGATACGCAGTATTTT
TRBV29-1	TRBJ1-1	-	-	CSVKPGTQNTEAFF	TGCAGCGTCAAACCCGGGACACAGAACACTGAAGCTTTCTTT
TRBV7-9	TRBJ2-5	-	-	CASSLRGGFMSETQYF	TGTGCCAGCAGCTTAAGAGGGGGTTTTATGTCGGAGACCCAGTACTTC
TRBV11-3	TRBJ2-5	-	-	CASSLDLGEEETQYF	TGTGCCAGCAGCTTAGATTTGGGGGAGGAAGAGACCCAGTACTTC
TRBV7-8	TRBJ1-2	-	TRBD1	CASRLETGTGLSYGYTF	TGTGCCAGCAGACTAGAGACCGGGACAGGGTTGTCCTATGGCTACACCTTC
TRBV10-3	TRBJ2-2	-	-	CAISVQETGELFF	TGTGCCATCAGTGTACAGGAAACCGGGGAGCTGTTTTTT
TRBV3-1/TRBV3-2	TRBJ2-7	once	-	CASSQEANEQYF	TGTGCCAGCAGCCAAGAGGCAAACGAGCAGTACTTC
TRBV5-1	TRBJ2-3	-	TRBD1	CASSLGGTVVTDTQYF	TGCGCCAGCAGCTTGGGGGGGACAGTGGTCACAGATACGCAGTATTTT
TRBV6-5	TRBJ1-1	-	-	CASSYRDTEAFF	TGTGCCAGCAGTTACCGGGACACTGAAGCTTTCTTT
TRBV5-1	TRBJ2-3	-	TRBD2	CASSFGLAGGLTTDTQYF	TGCGCCAGCAGCTTTGGACTAGCGGGAGGGCTTACCACAGATACGCAGTATTTT
TRBV5-1	TRBJ2-1	-	TRBD1	CASSRDSPYNEQFF	TGCGCCAGCAGCCGGGACAGTCCCTACAATGAGCAGTTCTTC
TRBV5-1	TRBJ2-1	-	TRBD2	CASSLTQTSGRFNEQFF	TGCGCCAGCAGCCTGACCCAAACTAGCGGGAGGTTCAATGAGCAGTTCTTC
TRBV15	TRBJ1-2	-	TRBD1	CATSRQGDNYGYTF	TGTGCCACCAGCAGACAGGGGGATAACTATGGCTACACCTTC
TRBV6-5	TRBJ1-2	-	TRBD1	CASRGQGLIYGYTF	TGTGCCAGCAGGGGACAGGGTTTGATCTATGGCTACACCTTC
TRBV4-2	TRBJ1-1	-	-	CASSNPRQSNTEAFF	TGTGCCAGCAGCAACCCGCGGCAGTCGAACACTGAAGCTTTCTTT
TRBV27	TRBJ1-5	-	-	CASSDFGQPQHF	TGTGCCAGCAGCGACTTCGGACAGCCCCAGCATTTT
TRBV6-5	TRBJ1-4	-	-	CASSYSIRGLLEKLFF	TGTGCCAGCAGTTACTCGATAAGGGGACTCCTTGAAAAACTGTTTTTT
TRBV6-5	TRBJ1-2	-	-	CASPGLRDYGYTF	TGTGCCAGCCCAGGGTTGCGAGACTATGGCTACACCTTC
TRBV2	TRBJ1-5	-	TRBD1	CASYGQGNQPQHF	TGTGCCAGCTACGGACAGGGCAATCAGCCCCAGCATTTT
TRBV5-1	TRBJ1-2	-	-	CASSLEWGPGYGYTF	TGCGCCAGCAGCTTGGAATGGGGCCCAGGCTATGGCTACACCTTC
TRBV5-1	TRBJ2-7	once	TRBD2	CASSPTSGRSEQYF	TGCGCCAGCAGCCCGACTAGCGGGAGGTCCGAGCAGTACTTC
TRBV7-9	TRBJ2-7	-	TRBD1	CASSAQGQGSVYEQYF	TGTGCCAGCAGCGCACAAGGACAGGGGTCGGTCTACGAGCAGTACTTC
TRBV29-1	TRBJ2-1	-	TRBD1	CSVIPGQGEAYNEQFF	TGCAGCGTGATCCCGGGACAGGGGGAAGCCTACAATGAGCAGTTCTTC
TRBV9	TRBJ1-1	-	-	CASSSRTGKNTEAFF	TGTGCCAGCAGCTCCCGGACCGGGAAGAACACTGAAGCTTTCTTT
TRBV27	TRBJ2-2	-	-	CASSFNRVSGELFF	TGTGCCAGCAGTTTTAATCGGGTTTCGGGGGAGCTGTTTTTT
TRBV19	TRBJ1-2	-	-	CASSIGGRSYGYTF	TGTGCCAGTAGTATAGGTGGCAGATCCTATGGCTACACCTTC
TRBV5-1	TRBJ1-1	few	TRBD1	CASSDQGASTEAFF	TGCGCCAGCAGCGATCAGGGGGCGAGCACTGAAGCTTTCTTT
TRBV4-2	TRBJ1-6	-	TRBD1	CASSQADRAGNSPLHF	TGTGCCAGCAGCCAAGCTGACAGGGCTGGTAATTCACCCCTCCACTTT
TRBV6-1	TRBJ1-2	-	TRBD1	CASSEWPGGNFGYTF	TGTGCCAGCAGTGAATGGCCAGGGGGAAATTTCGGCTACACCTTC
TRBV7-6	TRBJ2-4	-	TRBD2	CASSLTPAGGPGNIQYF	TGTGCCAGCAGCTTAACCCCAGCGGGAGGGCCGGGGAACATTCAGTACTTC
TRBV30	TRBJ1-1	-	TRBD1	CAWSARGSTEAFF	TGTGCCTGGAGTGCCAGGGGGTCCACTGAAGCTTTCTTT
TRBV28	TRBJ1-2	-	TRBD1	CASSLPRDRGRGSGYTF	TGTGCCAGCAGTTTACCCCGCGACAGGGGGCGGGGATCGGGCTACACCTTC
TRBV5-8	TRBJ2-7	-	TRBD1	CASRPSTGGLYEQYF	TGTGCCAGCAGACCCTCGACAGGGGGCCTCTACGAGCAGTACTTC
TRBV7-9	TRBJ2-6	-	-	CASSPRGSGANVLTF	TGTGCCAGCAGCCCCAGGGGCTCTGGGGCCAACGTCCTGACTTTC